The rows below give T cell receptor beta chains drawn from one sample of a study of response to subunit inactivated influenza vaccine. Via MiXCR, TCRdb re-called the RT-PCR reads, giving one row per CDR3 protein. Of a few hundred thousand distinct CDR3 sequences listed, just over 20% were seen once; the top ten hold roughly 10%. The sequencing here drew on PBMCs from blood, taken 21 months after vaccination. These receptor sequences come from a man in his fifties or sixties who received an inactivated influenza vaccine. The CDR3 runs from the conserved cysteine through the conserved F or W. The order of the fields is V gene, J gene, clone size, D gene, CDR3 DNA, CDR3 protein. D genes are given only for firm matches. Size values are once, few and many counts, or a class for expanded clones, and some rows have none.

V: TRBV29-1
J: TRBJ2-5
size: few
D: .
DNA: TGCAGCGTTTGGCAGGGGATCACACGAGAGACCCAGTACTTC
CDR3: CSVWQGITRETQYF

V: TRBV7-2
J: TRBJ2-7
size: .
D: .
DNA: TGTGCCAGCAGCTTAGTTGACGGGACCCACTCCTACGAGCAGTACTTC
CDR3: CASSLVDGTHSYEQYF

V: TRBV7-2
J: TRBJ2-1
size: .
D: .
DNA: TGTGCCAGCAGCTTAGTGGTCCCCTACAATGAGCAGTTCTTC
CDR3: CASSLVVPYNEQFF

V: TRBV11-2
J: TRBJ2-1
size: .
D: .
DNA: TGTGCCAGCAGCTTAGTTTTACCTCTGGAAGGTAATGAGCAGTTCTTC
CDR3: CASSLVLPLEGNEQFF

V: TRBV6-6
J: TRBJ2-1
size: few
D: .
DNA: TGTGCCAGCAGGTCAACAGGGTATGAGCAGTTCTTC
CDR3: CASRSTGYEQFF

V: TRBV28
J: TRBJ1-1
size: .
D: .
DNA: TGTGCCAGCAGTTTATGGCAACAGGGGAACACTGAAGCTTTCTTT
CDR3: CASSLWQQGNTEAFF

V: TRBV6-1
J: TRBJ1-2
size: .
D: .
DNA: TGTGCCAGCAGTGAGGGGGGCTGGACCCCTTCGGGGGGCTACACCTTC
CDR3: CASSEGGWTPSGGYTF

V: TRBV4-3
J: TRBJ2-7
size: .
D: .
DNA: TGCGCCAGCAGCCAAGGCCCTTCGGACGAGCAGTACTTC
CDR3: CASSQGPSDEQYF

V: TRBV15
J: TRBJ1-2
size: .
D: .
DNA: TGTGCCACCAGCAGAGATGTAGGGCAGGGGAACTATGGCTACACCTTC
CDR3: CATSRDVGQGNYGYTF

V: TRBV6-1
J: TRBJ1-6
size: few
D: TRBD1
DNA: TGTGCCAGCACCACCGCGGACAGGGGTAATTCACCCCTCCACTTT
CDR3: CASTTADRGNSPLHF

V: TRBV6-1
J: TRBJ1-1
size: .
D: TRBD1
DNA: TGTGCCAGCACCCCGGACAGGGCAAACACTGAAGCTTTCTTT
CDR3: CASTPDRANTEAFF

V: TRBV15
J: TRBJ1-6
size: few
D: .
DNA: TGTGCCACCAGCAGAGATCGCGGCAGCTCCTATAATTCACCCCTCCACTTT
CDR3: CATSRDRGSSYNSPLHF

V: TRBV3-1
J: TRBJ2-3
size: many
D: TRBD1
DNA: TGTGCCAGCAGCCAGGACAGGGCCAGAGATACGCAGTATTTT
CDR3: CASSQDRARDTQYF

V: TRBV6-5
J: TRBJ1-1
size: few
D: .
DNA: TGTGCCAGCAGTTACGGACCGAGAACCTCGGGGAACACTGAAGCTTTCTTT
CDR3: CASSYGPRTSGNTEAFF

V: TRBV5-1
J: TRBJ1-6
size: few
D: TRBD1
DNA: TGCGCCAGCAGCCTAACAGGGGCGGTCTATAATTCACCCCTCCACTTT
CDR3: CASSLTGAVYNSPLHF

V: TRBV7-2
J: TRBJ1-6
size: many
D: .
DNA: TGTGCCAGCAGCCTCCGACTCCTTAGCTCCTATAATTCACCCCTCCACTTT
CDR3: CASSLRLLSSYNSPLHF

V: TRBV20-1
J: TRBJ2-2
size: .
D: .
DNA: TGCAGTGCTAACAGGGTAGTATCCGGGGAGCTGTTTTTT
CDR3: CSANRVVSGELFF

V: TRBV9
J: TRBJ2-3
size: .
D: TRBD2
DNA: TGTGCCAGCAGCGACGCCGGGAGGGGCACAGATACGCAGTATTTT
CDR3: CASSDAGRGTDTQYF

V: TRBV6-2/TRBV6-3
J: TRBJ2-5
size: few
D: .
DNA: TGTGCCAGCGGGGAATTAGAGACCCAGTACTTC
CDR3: CASGELETQYF

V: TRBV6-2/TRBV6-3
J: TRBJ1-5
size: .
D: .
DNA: TGTGCCAGCAGTTACTCGGCAGAATATCAGCCCCAGCATTTT
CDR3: CASSYSAEYQPQHF

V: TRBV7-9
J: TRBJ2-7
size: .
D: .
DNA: TGTGCCAGCAGCTCGTACCAGCGGTGGGGATACGAGCAGTACTTC
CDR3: CASSSYQRWGYEQYF

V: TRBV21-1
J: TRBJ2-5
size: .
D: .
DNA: TGTGCCAGCAGCACTGAGGGGGACAGGGAGCGCGAGACCCAGTACTTC
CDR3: CASSTEGDRERETQYF

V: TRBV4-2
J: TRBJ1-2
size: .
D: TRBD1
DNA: TGTGCCAGCAGCCAAGATGGGACAGCAGTCTATGGCTACACCTTC
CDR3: CASSQDGTAVYGYTF

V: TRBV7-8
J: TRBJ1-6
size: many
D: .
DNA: TGTGCCAGCAGCTTAGTGGCGAGTTCACCCCTCCACTTT
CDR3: CASSLVASSPLHF

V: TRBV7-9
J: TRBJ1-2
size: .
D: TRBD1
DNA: TGTGCCAGCAGCTTAGAGGCGGGACAGGGGAACTATGGCTACACCTTC
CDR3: CASSLEAGQGNYGYTF

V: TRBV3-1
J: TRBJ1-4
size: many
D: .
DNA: TGTGCCAGCAGCCTTGGACTGCAGGCAACTAATGAAAAACTGTTTTTT
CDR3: CASSLGLQATNEKLFF

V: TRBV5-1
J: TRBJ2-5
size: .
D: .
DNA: TGCGCCAGCAGCTTGGAGGTGGCAGCCCAAGAGACCCAGTACTTC
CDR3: CASSLEVAAQETQYF

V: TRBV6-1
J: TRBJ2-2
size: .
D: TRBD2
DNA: TGTGCCAGCAGGTTTCTGGGAGGGGCGAACACCGGGGAGCTGTTTTTT
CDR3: CASRFLGGANTGELFF

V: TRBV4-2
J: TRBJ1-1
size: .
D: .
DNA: TGTGCCAGCAGCCAAGTTTGGGGCAGAATGAACACTGAAGCTTTCTTT
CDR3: CASSQVWGRMNTEAFF

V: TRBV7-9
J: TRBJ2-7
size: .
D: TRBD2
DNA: TGTGCCAGCAGCTTTTTTGGGACTAGCGGGGGCTACGAGCAGTACTTC
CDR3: CASSFFGTSGGYEQYF

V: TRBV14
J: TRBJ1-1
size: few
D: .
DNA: TGTGCCAGCAGCCAGAGCGGTCCTGAAGCTTTCTTT
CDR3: CASSQSGPEAFF

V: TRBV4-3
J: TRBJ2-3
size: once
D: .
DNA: TGCGCCAGCAGCCCATACAGGTCACTTAGGAGCACAGATACGCAGTATTTT
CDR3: CASSPYRSLRSTDTQYF

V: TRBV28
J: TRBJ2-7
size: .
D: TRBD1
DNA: TGTGCCAGCAGTAAGCCGGGACAGGGGGTCCACGAGCAGTACTTC
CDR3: CASSKPGQGVHEQYF

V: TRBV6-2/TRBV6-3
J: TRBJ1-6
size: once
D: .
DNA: TGTGCCAGCAGTTGGAGCAGCTCCTATAATTCACCCCTCCACTTT
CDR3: CASSWSSSYNSPLHF

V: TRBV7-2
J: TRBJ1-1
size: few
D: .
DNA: TGTGCCAGCAGCTTTTTTAGGTCTGAAGCTTTCTTT
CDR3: CASSFFRSEAFF

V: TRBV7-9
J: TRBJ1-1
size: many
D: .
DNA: TGTGCCAGCAGCTTAACCCGGGGGAGCACTGAAGCTTTCTTT
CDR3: CASSLTRGSTEAFF

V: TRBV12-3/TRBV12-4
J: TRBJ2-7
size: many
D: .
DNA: TGTGCCAGCAGTTTAGGACAGCCAAAGCAGTACTTC
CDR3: CASSLGQPKQYF

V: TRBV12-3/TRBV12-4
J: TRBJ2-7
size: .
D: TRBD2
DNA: TGTGCCAGCAGTTCTAGCGGGGGCCCCGACCCCGAGCAGTACTTC
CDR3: CASSSSGGPDPEQYF

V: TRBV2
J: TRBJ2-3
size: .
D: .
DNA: TGTGCCAGCAGTGAGGGTACTTACACAGATACGCAGTATTTT
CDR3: CASSEGTYTDTQYF

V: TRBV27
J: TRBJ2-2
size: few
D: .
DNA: TGTGCCAGCAGTTTAGACAGCCACACCGGGGAGCTGTTTTTT
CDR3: CASSLDSHTGELFF

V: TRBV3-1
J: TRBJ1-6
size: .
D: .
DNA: TGTGCCAGCAGCTACGGGAATGCGCTCGTGGGGGATAATTCACCCCTCCACTTT
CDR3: CASSYGNALVGDNSPLHF

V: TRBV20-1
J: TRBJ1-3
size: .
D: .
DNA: TGCAGTGCTAGGCCCGACTGGAGCTCTGGAAACACCATATATTTT
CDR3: CSARPDWSSGNTIYF

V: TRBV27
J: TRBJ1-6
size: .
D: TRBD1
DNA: TGTGCCAGCAGTAATTCCGGGACAGGGTATTCACCCCTCCACTTT
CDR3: CASSNSGTGYSPLHF

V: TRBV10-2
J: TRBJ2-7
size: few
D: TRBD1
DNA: TGCGCCAGCAGTCCGGACAGGGGTCCGGATTTCTACGAGCAGTACTTC
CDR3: CASSPDRGPDFYEQYF

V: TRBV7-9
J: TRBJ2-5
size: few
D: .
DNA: TGTGCCAGCAGTCGAGACGCGGGACGGATACAAGAGACCCAGTACTTC
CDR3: CASSRDAGRIQETQYF

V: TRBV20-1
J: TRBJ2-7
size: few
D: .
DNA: TGCAGTGCCCCGGACAGCTATACCTACGAGCAGTACTTC
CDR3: CSAPDSYTYEQYF

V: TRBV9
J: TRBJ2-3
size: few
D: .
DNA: TGTGCCAGCAGCGTAGGTACTATCGGCTTACTCACAGATACGCAGTATTTT
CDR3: CASSVGTIGLLTDTQYF

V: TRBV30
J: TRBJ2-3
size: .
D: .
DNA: TGTGCCTGGAAGGGATCGGGGACTAGCACAGATACGCAGTATTTT
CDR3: CAWKGSGTSTDTQYF